These T cell receptor beta chains were read from a single sample in a study of CD8+ T cells in alopecia areata. Repertoires were generated with immunoSEQ multiplex PCR, while TCRdb's copy carries only in-frame clones and drops some. The sample comprises some 88,000 clones, about 40% of which are singletons, and more than 15% rests with the top ten. The sequencing used CD8+ T cells sorted from blood, collected at week 24, from a patient treated with tofacitinib. Receptors originate from a human donor with alopecia areata. Each CDR3 is given with its conserved first and last residue. Each record gives: V gene, clone size, D gene, J gene, CDR3 DNA, CDR3 protein. The D gene is left open where the match is weak. The size entry is marked missing in some rows and otherwise reads once, few, many or a size class.

v_gene: TRBV6-5; abundance: few; d_gene: NA; j_gene: TRBJ1-5; CDR3nt: TGTGCCAGCAGTTACTCGATGTCGGGCAATCAGCCCCAGCATTTT; CDR3aa: CASSYSMSGNQPQHF
v_gene: TRBV27; abundance: many; d_gene: NA; j_gene: TRBJ2-6; CDR3nt: TGTGCCAGCAGTTGGACCGGGTACTCCGGGGCCAACGTCCTGACTTTC; CDR3aa: CASSWTGYSGANVLTF
v_gene: TRBV15; abundance: once; d_gene: TRBD2; j_gene: TRBJ2-5; CDR3nt: TGTGCCACCAGCAGAGACACCGACGGGACTAGATTTCAAGAGACCCAGTACTTC; CDR3aa: CATSRDTDGTRFQETQYF
v_gene: TRBV7-8; abundance: NA; d_gene: TRBD2; j_gene: TRBJ2-2; CDR3nt: TGTGCCAGCAGCTTAGCGAGGGCTAGCGGGAACTCGAACACCGGGGAGCTGTTTTTT; CDR3aa: CASSLARASGNSNTGELFF
v_gene: TRBV27; abundance: NA; d_gene: NA; j_gene: TRBJ2-5; CDR3nt: TGTGCCAGCAGCATCATCCCAGGGACACAAGAGACCCAGTACTTC; CDR3aa: CASSIIPGTQETQYF
v_gene: TRBV28; abundance: few; d_gene: TRBD2; j_gene: TRBJ2-7; CDR3nt: TGTGCCAGCGGGAAGGATTATAGCGGGAGTGTGGTTCCCTACGAGCAGTACTTC; CDR3aa: CASGKDYSGSVVPYEQYF
v_gene: TRBV5-4; abundance: NA; d_gene: NA; j_gene: TRBJ2-7; CDR3nt: TGTGCCAGCAGCCAGACCGGCAACGAGCAGTACTTC; CDR3aa: CASSQTGNEQYF
v_gene: TRBV19; abundance: few; d_gene: NA; j_gene: TRBJ2-1; CDR3nt: TGTGCCAGTAGTATGAATGAGCAGTTCTTC; CDR3aa: CASSMNEQFF
v_gene: TRBV2; abundance: many; d_gene: TRBD2; j_gene: TRBJ2-7; CDR3nt: TGTGCCAGCAGTGAATCTAGCGGAGCCTACGAGCAGTACTTC; CDR3aa: CASSESSGAYEQYF
v_gene: TRBV27; abundance: NA; d_gene: TRBD1; j_gene: TRBJ1-5; CDR3nt: TGTGCCAGCAGTTTAGGTACAGGGGGCAATCAGCCCCAGCATTTT; CDR3aa: CASSLGTGGNQPQHF
v_gene: TRBV29-1; abundance: few; d_gene: NA; j_gene: TRBJ1-2; CDR3nt: TGCAGCGCTGGGCTCGGGGGGGACTACACCTTC; CDR3aa: CSAGLGGDYTF
v_gene: TRBV29-1; abundance: NA; d_gene: NA; j_gene: TRBJ1-2; CDR3nt: TGCAGCGTTAGAGGGGGAACGCACTATGGCTACACCTTC; CDR3aa: CSVRGGTHYGYTF
v_gene: TRBV4-1; abundance: NA; d_gene: NA; j_gene: TRBJ1-5; CDR3nt: TGCGCCAGCAGCCAAGATCAGGGAGGTGGTCAGCCCCAGCATTTT; CDR3aa: CASSQDQGGGQPQHF
v_gene: TRBV7-9; abundance: NA; d_gene: TRBD1; j_gene: TRBJ2-5; CDR3nt: TGTGCCAGCAGCTCCATCACAGGGGGAGGAGAGACCCAGTACTTC; CDR3aa: CASSSITGGGETQYF
v_gene: TRBV27; abundance: NA; d_gene: TRBD1; j_gene: TRBJ1-2; CDR3nt: TGTGCCAGCAGTAGTTTGGGGGAAGACAGGGGGCGAAGCTATGGCTACACCTTC; CDR3aa: CASSSLGEDRGRSYGYTF
v_gene: TRBV10-3; abundance: NA; d_gene: NA; j_gene: TRBJ2-3; CDR3nt: TGTGCCATCAGTGCAGGCGGCAGCACAGATACGCAGTATTTT; CDR3aa: CAISAGGSTDTQYF
v_gene: TRBV20-1; abundance: NA; d_gene: NA; j_gene: TRBJ2-1; CDR3nt: TGCAGTGCTAGACTTTCGAGGGAGCAGTTCTTC; CDR3aa: CSARLSREQFF
v_gene: TRBV7-9; abundance: NA; d_gene: NA; j_gene: TRBJ2-1; CDR3nt: TGTGCCAGCAGCCTTGGAGTGGATGAGCAGTTCTTC; CDR3aa: CASSLGVDEQFF
v_gene: TRBV4-1; abundance: few; d_gene: NA; j_gene: TRBJ2-3; CDR3nt: TGCGCCAGCACATTTACCATAGGGTTAACCACAGATACGCAGTATTTT; CDR3aa: CASTFTIGLTTDTQYF
v_gene: TRBV27; abundance: few; d_gene: TRBD1; j_gene: TRBJ1-2; CDR3nt: TGTGCCAGCAGTTTACTAGGCACAGGGGGCGGGTATGGCTACACCTTC; CDR3aa: CASSLLGTGGGYGYTF
v_gene: TRBV7-9; abundance: few; d_gene: NA; j_gene: TRBJ2-6; CDR3nt: TGTGCCAGCAGCTTCAGGGATCCCGGGGCCAACGTCCTGACTTTC; CDR3aa: CASSFRDPGANVLTF
v_gene: TRBV11-2; abundance: NA; d_gene: TRBD2; j_gene: TRBJ2-1; CDR3nt: TGTGCCAGCAGCCAGACCGGACTAGCGGTTTACAATGAGCAGTTCTTC; CDR3aa: CASSQTGLAVYNEQFF
v_gene: TRBV30; abundance: NA; d_gene: NA; j_gene: TRBJ2-1; CDR3nt: TGTGCCTGGAGTACGCAGGTATACAATGAGCAGTTCTTC; CDR3aa: CAWSTQVYNEQFF
v_gene: TRBV4-1; abundance: NA; d_gene: NA; j_gene: TRBJ2-7; CDR3nt: TGCGCCAGCAGGTCCACAGAGCAGTACTTC; CDR3aa: CASRSTEQYF
v_gene: TRBV6-1; abundance: many; d_gene: NA; j_gene: TRBJ2-7; CDR3nt: TGTGCCACCCCTAAACCCGGGACGCTCGGGGAGCAGTACTTC; CDR3aa: CATPKPGTLGEQYF
v_gene: TRBV7-2; abundance: few; d_gene: NA; j_gene: TRBJ2-1; CDR3nt: TGTGCCAGCAGTCCCTTCGGGGCTACTTTGAACAATGAGCAGTTCTTC; CDR3aa: CASSPFGATLNNEQFF
v_gene: TRBV11-2; abundance: few; d_gene: NA; j_gene: TRBJ2-7; CDR3nt: TGTGCCAGCAGCTTAGGGGTCTACGAGCAGTACTTC; CDR3aa: CASSLGVYEQYF
v_gene: TRBV5-4; abundance: NA; d_gene: NA; j_gene: TRBJ2-2; CDR3nt: TGTGCCAGCAGCTTAATGAGTTTGGACACCGGGGAGCTGTTTTTT; CDR3aa: CASSLMSLDTGELFF
v_gene: TRBV5-6; abundance: NA; d_gene: TRBD2; j_gene: TRBJ2-1; CDR3nt: TGTGCCAGCAGCCTGAAGCCAGCGGGAGGCACCCTCTGGAATGAGCAGTTCTTC; CDR3aa: CASSLKPAGGTLWNEQFF
v_gene: TRBV20-1; abundance: NA; d_gene: NA; j_gene: TRBJ2-7; CDR3nt: TGCAGTGCTCGTACCTACGAGCAGTACTTC; CDR3aa: CSARTYEQYF
v_gene: TRBV29-1; abundance: few; d_gene: NA; j_gene: TRBJ2-7; CDR3nt: TGCAGCGTAACAGGGTCCGGCGAGCAGTACTTC; CDR3aa: CSVTGSGEQYF
v_gene: TRBV6-5; abundance: few; d_gene: NA; j_gene: TRBJ1-1; CDR3nt: TGTGCCAGCAGTTACTCGGGGGGTGAAGCTTTCTTT; CDR3aa: CASSYSGGEAFF
v_gene: TRBV9; abundance: NA; d_gene: NA; j_gene: TRBJ2-2; CDR3nt: TGTGCCAGCAGCGTCTGGAACACCGGGGAGCTGTTTTTT; CDR3aa: CASSVWNTGELFF
v_gene: TRBV2; abundance: NA; d_gene: TRBD2; j_gene: TRBJ2-3; CDR3nt: TGTGCCAGCAGCATTGGACTAGCGGGCACAGATACGCAGTATTTT; CDR3aa: CASSIGLAGTDTQYF
v_gene: TRBV4-2; abundance: NA; d_gene: TRBD2; j_gene: TRBJ2-1; CDR3nt: TGTGCCAGCAGCCAAGAGCCCGGACTAGCGGGAGAGTTCTTC; CDR3aa: CASSQEPGLAGEFF
v_gene: TRBV9; abundance: NA; d_gene: NA; j_gene: TRBJ2-3; CDR3nt: TGTGCCAGCAGCGTAGAGGGTCACCAGTCAGATACGCAGTATTTT; CDR3aa: CASSVEGHQSDTQYF
v_gene: TRBV27; abundance: NA; d_gene: TRBD2; j_gene: TRBJ2-7; CDR3nt: TGTGCCAGCAGTTCCAGCGGGAGTATTTACGAGCAGTACTTC; CDR3aa: CASSSSGSIYEQYF